The clone carrying this T cell receptor (beta chain) was detected only once. This sample is drawn from a study of blood T cell repertoires in COVID-19. About the research overall: Acute and convalescent COVID-19 specimens originated in the United States, Italy and Spain. Sources were T cells, B-cell-depleted T cells, or PBMCs; the material itself was cDNA or gDNA.

V was trimmed by 4 bases and J by 1 base, leaving 19 bases between them. The CDR3 sequence is 17 residues long. The germline V gene has CDR1 SGDLS and CDR2 YYNGEE. The table came from immunoSEQ multiplex PCR; TCRdb's copy has only in-frame clones and leaves some out. The sample carries about 56,000 clones, roughly 80% recorded once. The sequenced sample consisted of peripheral blood. This TCR was recovered from a woman of 80 years or more with acute or convalescent COVID-19. This chain uses TRBV9 with TRBJ2-3, with D unresolved. DNA of the CDR3: TGTGCCAGCAGCCCCGGAGTTGGGTATGCGGGCACAGATACGCAGTATTTT. This translates into CASSPGVGYAGTDTQYF.